These 28 T cell receptor beta chains were sequenced from one sample in a study of T cell responses to AZD1222 COVID-19 vaccine. Sequencing was performed with immunoSEQ multiplex PCR; in TCRdb, only in-frame clones are kept and a portion is missing. This sample has roughly 90,000 clones, with around 85% found just once. This specimen was peripheral blood, taken on day 0 of AZD1222 vaccination. Receptor source: an adult in good health.

The chain's CDR3 is CASSEQGGTVYEQYF. CDR3 coding DNA: TGTGCCAGCAGTGAACAGGGAGGGACCGTCTACGAGCAGTACTTC. The chain has TRBV6-1 and TRBJ2-7, with 7 bases identical to TRBD2. Unmatched junction bases numbered 7, after V lost 2 bases and J lost 3 bases. The CDR3 loop spans 15 amino acids. Per germline, CDR1 MNHNS and CDR2 SASEGT.

V gene TRBV11-3 combines with J gene TRBJ2-1; 8 bases are shared with TRBD2. J lost 0 bases, V lost 5 bases, and 9 bases had no gene match. CDR3 size: 17 residues. CDR1 is SGHNT, CDR2 YENEEA, per germline. CDR3 DNA: TGTGCCAGCAGCCCCCGGGGGGGGGAGAGCTCCTACAATGAGCAGTTCTTC. Translated, it gives CASSPRGGESSYNEQFF.

The genes are TRBV5-1 and TRBJ1-1; a possible D gene is TRBD1 (5 bases). Germline V CDR1 and CDR2: SGHRS, YFSETQ. The CDR3 sequence is 14 residues long. Trimming shortened V by 1 base and J by 4 bases, and 11 bases separated the two germline ends. This CDR3 reads CASSLRQGTTEAFF. DNA for the CDR3: TGCGCCAGCAGCTTGAGGCAGGGTACCACTGAAGCTTTCTTT. Together with reference TRBV5-1 and TRBJ1-1, the CDR3 gives the full variable domain: KAGVTQTPRYLIKTRGQQVTLSCSPISGHRSVSWYQQTPGQGLQFLFEYFSETQRNKGNFPGRFSGRQFSNSRSEMNVSTLELGDSALYLCASSLRQGTTEAFFGQGTRLTVV.

This chain uses TRBV6-5 with TRBJ1-5; TRBD1 matches at 7 bases. This CDR3 contains 14 residues. CDR1 MNHEY and CDR2 SVGAGI come from the germline V gene. V shed 3 bases, J shed 4 bases, and the junction held 3 bases outside the gene matches. The CDR3 sequence: CASSYQGDNQPQHF. CDR3 DNA: TGTGCCAGCAGTTATCAGGGGGATAATCAGCCCCAGCATTTT.

This clone was found a few times. The chain links TRBV4-1 to TRBJ1-4; D might be TRBD1 (6 bases). V lost 0 bases, J lost 0 bases, and 14 bases lay in between. Looked up from germline, CDR1 is MGHRA and CDR2 is YSYEKL. The CDR3 has 18 residues. CDR3 bases: TGCGCCAGCAGCCAAGAACGATCGGGGGCGACAACTAATGAAAAACTGTTTTTT. This gives the protein CASSQERSGATTNEKLFF.

This sequence joins TRBV14 and TRBJ1-1, with D unclear. Germline V gene data show CDR1 as SGHDN and CDR2 as FVKESK. The CDR3 has 16 amino acids. V was clipped by 1 base and J by 4 bases, with 16 bases between them. CDR3 coding DNA: TGTGCCAGCAGCCAAGGGGGTCTCCTGGGGAGCACTGAAGCTTTCTTT. This gives the protein CASSQGGLLGSTEAFF.

The chain employs TRBV4-1 and TRBJ1-1; the D gene is possibly TRBD1 (5 bases). With 0 bases removed from V and 5 bases from J, the gap between germline ends came to 16 bases. Per the germline V gene, CDR1 is MGHRA and CDR2 is YSYEKL. The CDR3 loop spans 16 amino acids. CDR3 nucleotide sequence: TGCGCCAGCAGCCAAGATTACCCCGGACGGGGGACTGAAGCTTTCTTT. Its protein is CASSQDYPGRGTEAFF.

The chain recombines TRBV19 with TRBJ2-3; 11 positions match TRBD1. The germline CDR1 and CDR2 sequences are LNHDA and SQIVND (reference sequence). J gave up 4 bases and V 7 bases, and 4 bases lay outside the gene matches. The length of the CDR3 is 14 residues. CDR3 sequence: CASTRTGGADTQYF. The CDR3 region has the DNA TGTGCCAGTACCAGGACAGGGGGCGCAGATACGCAGTATTTT. The full variable domain, its missing parts supplied by reference TRBV19 and TRBJ2-3, is DGGITQSPKYLFRKEGQNVTLSCEQNLNHDAMYWYRQDPGQGLRLIYYSQIVNDFQKGDIAEGYSVSREKKESFPLTVTSAQKNPTAFYLCASTRTGGADTQYFGPGTRLTVL.

The rearrangement uses TRBV7-8 and TRBJ1-1; D unresolved. CDR1 is SGHVS and CDR2 is FQNEAQ in the germline V gene. The CDR3 is 16 residues long. V lost 1 base, J lost 3 bases, and 15 bases lay in between. The CDR3 is CASSLGRRRLDTEAFF. The CDR3 region has the DNA TGTGCCAGCAGCTTAGGGCGGAGACGGTTGGACACTGAAGCTTTCTTT.

The V call is TRBV19, the J call TRBJ2-1; D may match TRBD1 or TRBD2 (5 bases each). The CDR3 sequence is 13 residues long. Germline lookup yields CDR1 LNHDA and CDR2 SQIVND (reference sequence). V was clipped by 9 bases and J by 4 bases, with 13 bases between them. CDR3 in DNA: TGTGCCAGCCGGGACGACCTTTACAATGAGCAGTTCTTC. Its translation is CASRDDLYNEQFF.

This clone came up once. The CDR3 region is CASSKNREETQYF. The CDR3 coding sequence is TGTGCCAGCAGTAAAAACAGGGAAGAGACCCAGTACTTC. V gene TRBV2 combines with J gene TRBJ2-5, with D possibly matching TRBD1 (6 bases). Trimming pared 5 bases from V and 3 bases from J, leaving 10 bases between. Germline lookup yields CDR1 SNHLY and CDR2 FYNNEI. This CDR3 region has 13 residues.

The chain recombines TRBV4-1 with TRBJ2-7, with 9 bases aligning to TRBD2. Trimming took 6 bases from V and 4 from J; bases not matched to a gene: 13. The CDR3 is made up of 16 amino acids. Germline CDR1 MGHRA, CDR2 YSYEKL. The CDR3: CASSPRAGSGGYEQYF. CDR3 nucleotide sequence: TGCGCCAGCAGTCCAAGGGCTGGTAGCGGGGGTTACGAGCAGTACTTC.

The chain joins TRBV3-1 (or the pseudogene TRBV3-2) to TRBJ1-3, with D possibly TRBD1 on 5 matching bases. Germline values: CDR1 LGHDT, CDR2 YNNKEL (reference sequence). Trimming took 4 bases from V and 9 from J, leaving 16 bases between them. This CDR3 has 14 amino acids. DNA for the CDR3: TGTGCCAGCAGCCCAGTGGACACCGGAGGCACCATATATTTT. Its protein product is CASSPVDTGGTIYF.

The chain combines TRBV14 with TRBJ2-1; 10 nucleotides match TRBD2. J gave up 6 bases and V 2 bases, and 1 base lay outside the gene matches. CDR1 is SGHDN and CDR2 is FVKESK in the germline V gene. This CDR3 is 14 amino acids long. CDR3 DNA sequence: TGTGCCAGCAGCCAATCTAGCGGGAGCAATGAGCAGTTCTTC. Its translation is CASSQSSGSNEQFF.

The CDR3 DNA follows: TGTGCCAGCAGCCAAGTCCAGGGAGGAAACACCATATATTTT. As protein: CASSQVQGGNTIYF. The chain uses TRBV3-1 (or the pseudogene TRBV3-2) and TRBJ1-3, with D possibly TRBD1 on 5 matching bases. Germline CDR1 and CDR2: LGHDT and YNNKEL (reference sequence). The V gene lost 1 base and the J gene lost 4 bases, with 8 bases spanning the gap. The CDR3 contains 14 residues.

This clone has only one observation. The V gene is TRBV6-5, the J gene TRBJ1-1; TRBD1 is a possible D gene (5 bases). Per the germline V gene, CDR1 is MNHEY and CDR2 is SVGAGI. This CDR3 has 15 residues. V gave up 0 bases and J gave up 3 bases, with 11 bases separating them. CDR3 DNA: TGTGCCAGCAGTTACTCGACCAGGGTGGACACTGAAGCTTTCTTT. Its protein product is CASSYSTRVDTEAFF.

The chain joins TRBV6-2 or TRBV6-3 to TRBJ2-7; weak D call: TRBD1 (6 bases). This CDR3 spans 12 amino acids. Trimming took off 5 bases at V and 3 bases at J, with 8 bases between the two ends. Per germline, CDR1 MNHEY and CDR2 SVGEGT. The CDR3 nucleotides read TGTGCCAGCAGTCGGACAGTCTACGAGCAGTACTTC. It codes for CASSRTVYEQYF.

A few counts support this clone. The rearrangement joins TRBV5-6 to TRBJ1-1; no reliable D call. This CDR3 spans 13 amino acids. V was pared by 4 bases and J by 5 bases, with 12 bases between. Germline loops: CDR1 SGHDT, CDR2 YYEEEE. CDR3 nucleotides: TGTGCCAGCAGCGCGGGGATTGGAACTGAAGCTTTCTTT. It translates to CASSAGIGTEAFF. Variable domain in full (rest from reference TRBV5-6 and TRBJ1-1): DAGVTQSPTHLIKTRGQQVTLRCSPKSGHDTVSWYQQALGQGPQFIFQYYEEEERQRGNFPDRFSGHQFPNYSSELNVNALLLGDSALYLCASSAGIGTEAFFGQGTRLTVV.

The chain joins TRBV29-1 to TRBJ2-1; D gene uncertain. V lost 0 bases and J 6 bases, leaving 9 bases between the germline ends. The CDR3 runs to 13 residues. The germline gives CDR1 SQVTM, CDR2 ANQGSEA. DNA for the CDR3: TGCAGCGTTGAAGACCCCCTGCGCAATGAGCAGTTCTTC. It yields the protein CSVEDPLRNEQFF.

This rearrangement joins TRBV18 to TRBJ2-7, with TRBD1 as a possible D gene (6 bases). CDR1 and CDR2 (germline): KGHSH, LQKENI. The CDR3 loop spans 14 amino acids. Trimming left V 4 bases short and J 2 bases short, with 12 bases between. The DNA of the CDR3 is TGTGCCAGCTCACAGGGGACAACCCCCTACGAGCAGTACTTC. This gives the protein CASSQGTTPYEQYF.

The chain carries TRBV7-3 and TRBJ2-2, with D tentatively TRBD2 (5 bases). CDR1 and CDR2 from the germline V gene are SGHTA and FQGTGA. The CDR3 consists of 13 residues. The V end lost 3 bases, the J end lost 3 bases, and 5 bases lay between the germline ends. The CDR3 region has the DNA TGTGCCAGCAGCTTGGACTACACCGGGGAGCTGTTTTTT. Its translation: CASSLDYTGELFF.

Only one count was recorded for this clone. CDR3 DNA: TGTGCCAGTAGTATAGGATGGGGTCAGCCCCAGCATTTT. Residues: CASSIGWGQPQHF. The chain links TRBV19 to TRBJ1-5, with no clear D. Germline V lookup: CDR1 LNHDA, CDR2 SQIVND (reference sequence). V lost 1 base to trimming and J lost 6 bases, with 7 bases between them. The CDR3 runs 13 residues.

The rearrangement links TRBV6-5 to TRBJ1-1, with D maybe TRBD1 (5 bases). The CDR3 is 15 amino acids. V was clipped by 8 bases and J by 0 bases, with 16 bases between them. Germline lookup yields CDR1 MNHEY and CDR2 SVGAGI. DNA of the CDR3: TGTGCCAGCCTTATCTCCGGGGGATTGAACACTGAAGCTTTCTTT. This translates into CASLISGGLNTEAFF.

A remark on this clone: This sample includes further DNA sequences coding for the same CDR3. J is TRBJ1-1 and V is TRBV30, with D hard to call. This CDR3 is 12 amino acids long. With 2 bases removed from V and 1 base from J, the gap between germline ends came to 5 bases. Germline loops: CDR1 GTSNPN, CDR2 SVGIG (reference sequence). The CDR3 region is CAWSPSNTEAFF. The CDR3 region has the DNA TGTGCCTGGAGTCCCTCGAACACTGAAGCTTTCTTT.

The chain is built from TRBV25-1 and TRBJ1-3; unclear D gene. V was pared by 3 bases and J by 3 bases, with 6 bases between. CDR3 length: 13 residues. Germline lookup yields CDR1 MGHDK and CDR2 SYGVNS. CDR3 bases: TGTGCCAGCAGTGAGGCCGGTGGAAACACCATATATTTT. Translating gives CASSEAGGNTIYF.

The genes are TRBV7-9 and TRBJ1-1; perhaps TRBD1 as D (6 bases). Germline V CDR1 and CDR2: SEHNR, FQNEAQ (reference sequence). CDR3 length: 15 residues. V lost 6 bases and J lost 5, with 19 bases in between. CDR3 sequence (DNA): TGTGCCAGCAGTTCCGTTCCGACAGGTGATACTGAAGCTTTCTTT. This sequence encodes CASSSVPTGDTEAFF. Full variable domain (remainder filled in from reference TRBV7-9 and TRBJ1-1): DTGVSQNPRHKITKRGQNVTFRCDPISEHNRLYWYRQTLGQGPEFLTYFQNEAQLEKSRLLSDRFSAERPKGSFSTLEIQRTEQGDSAMYLCASSSVPTGDTEAFFGQGTRLTVV.

The chain combines TRBV6-1 with TRBJ2-5; 11 nucleotides line up with TRBD1. The junction had 5 bases not matched to a gene; V was cut back by 3 bases and J by 5 bases. CDR3 length: 15 residues. CDR1 is MNHNS, CDR2 SASEGT, per germline. The CDR3 region is CASSDGTGGWETQYF. The CDR3, as DNA: TGTGCCAGCAGTGACGGGACAGGGGGGTGGGAGACCCAGTACTTC.

There are a few counts of this clone. The chain combines TRBV3-1 (or the pseudogene TRBV3-2) with TRBJ1-1; possibly TRBD1 for D (6 bases). V was shortened by 4 bases and J by 2 bases, with 14 bases between the two germline ends. CDR3 size: 15 residues. CDR1 and CDR2 (germline): LGHDT, YNNKEL (reference sequence). The CDR3 loop is CASSPFGTTNTEAFF. The DNA for the CDR3 is TGTGCCAGCAGCCCCTTCGGGACAACTAACACTGAAGCTTTCTTT.